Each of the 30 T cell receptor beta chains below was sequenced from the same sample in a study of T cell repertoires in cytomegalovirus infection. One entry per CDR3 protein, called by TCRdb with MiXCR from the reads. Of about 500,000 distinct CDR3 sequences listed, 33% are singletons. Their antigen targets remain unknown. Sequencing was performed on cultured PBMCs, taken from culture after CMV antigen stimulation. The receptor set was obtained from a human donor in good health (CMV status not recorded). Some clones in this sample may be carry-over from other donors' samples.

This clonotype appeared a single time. The CDR3 sequence: CASSPGPTSYEQYF. CDR3 in DNA: TGTGCCAGCAGTCCGGGACCGACTTCCTACGAGCAGTACTTC. V and J are TRBV9 and TRBJ2-7; D possibly uses TRBD1 or TRBD2 (5 bases each). This CDR3 comprises 14 residues. The V gene's germline CDR1 is SGDLS and CDR2 YYNGEE. The ends were cut back, 5 bases at V and 1 base at J, with 13 bases in the middle.

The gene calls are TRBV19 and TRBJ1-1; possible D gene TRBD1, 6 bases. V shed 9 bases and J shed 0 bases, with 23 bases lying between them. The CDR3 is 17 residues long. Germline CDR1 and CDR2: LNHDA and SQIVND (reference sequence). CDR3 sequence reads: CASQRAHREGLNTEAFF. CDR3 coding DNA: TGTGCCAGCCAGAGGGCCCACAGGGAGGGATTGAACACTGAAGCTTTCTTT.

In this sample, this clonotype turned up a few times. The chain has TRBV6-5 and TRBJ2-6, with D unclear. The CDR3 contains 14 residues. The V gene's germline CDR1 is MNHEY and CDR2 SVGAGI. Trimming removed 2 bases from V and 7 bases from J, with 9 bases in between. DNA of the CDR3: TGTGCCAGCAGTTACGGGCTCGGAGCCAACGTCCTGACTTTC. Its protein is CASSYGLGANVLTF.

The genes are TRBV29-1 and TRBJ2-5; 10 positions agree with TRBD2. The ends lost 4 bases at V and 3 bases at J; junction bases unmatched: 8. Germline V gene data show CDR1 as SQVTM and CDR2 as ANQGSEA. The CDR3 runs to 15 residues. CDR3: CSVAGTSALKETQYF. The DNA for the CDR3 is TGCAGCGTTGCCGGGACTAGCGCCCTTAAAGAGACCCAGTACTTC. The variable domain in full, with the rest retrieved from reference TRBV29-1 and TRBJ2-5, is SAVISQKPSRDICQRGTSLTIQCQVDSQVTMMFWYRQQPGQSLTLIATANQGSEATYESGFVIDKFPISRPNLTFSTLTVSNMSPEDSSIYLCSVAGTSALKETQYFGPGTRLLVL.

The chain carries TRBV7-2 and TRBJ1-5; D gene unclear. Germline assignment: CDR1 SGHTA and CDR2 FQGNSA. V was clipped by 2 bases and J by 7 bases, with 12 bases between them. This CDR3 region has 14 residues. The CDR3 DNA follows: TGTGCCAGCAGCTTAAAGGTACCGGGACAGCCCCAGCATTTT. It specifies CASSLKVPGQPQHF.

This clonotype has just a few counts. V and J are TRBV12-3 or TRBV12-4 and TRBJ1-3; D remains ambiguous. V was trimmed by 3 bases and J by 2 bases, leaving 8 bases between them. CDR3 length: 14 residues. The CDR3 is CASSLAGTGNTIYF. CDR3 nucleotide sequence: TGTGCCAGCAGTTTGGCGGGAACTGGAAACACCATATATTTT.

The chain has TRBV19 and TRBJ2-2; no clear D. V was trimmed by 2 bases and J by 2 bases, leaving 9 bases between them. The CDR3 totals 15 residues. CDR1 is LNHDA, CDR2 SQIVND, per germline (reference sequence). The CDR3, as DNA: TGTGCCAGTAGTATACGGCAGGTTAACACCGGGGAGCTGTTTTTT. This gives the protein CASSIRQVNTGELFF. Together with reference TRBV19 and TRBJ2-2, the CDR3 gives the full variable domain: DGGITQSPKYLFRKEGQNVTLSCEQNLNHDAMYWYRQDPGQGLRLIYYSQIVNDFQKGDIAEGYSVSREKKESFPLTVTSAQKNPTAFYLCASSIRQVNTGELFFGEGSRLTVL.

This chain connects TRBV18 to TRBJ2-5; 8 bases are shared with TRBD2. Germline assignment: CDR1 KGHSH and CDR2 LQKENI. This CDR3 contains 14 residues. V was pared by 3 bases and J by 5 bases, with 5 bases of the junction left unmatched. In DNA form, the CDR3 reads TGTGCCAGCTCACCCCTAGCGGGCGGGGAGACCCAGTACTTC. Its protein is CASSPLAGGETQYF.

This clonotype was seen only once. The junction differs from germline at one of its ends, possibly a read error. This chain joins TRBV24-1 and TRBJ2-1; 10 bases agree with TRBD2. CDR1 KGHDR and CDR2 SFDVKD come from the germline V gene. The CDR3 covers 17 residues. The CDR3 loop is CAPSDSEAVSGRVEPLF. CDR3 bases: TGTGCCCCCAGTGATTCGGAAGCGGTAAGCGGGAGGGTTGAGCCGTTATTC.

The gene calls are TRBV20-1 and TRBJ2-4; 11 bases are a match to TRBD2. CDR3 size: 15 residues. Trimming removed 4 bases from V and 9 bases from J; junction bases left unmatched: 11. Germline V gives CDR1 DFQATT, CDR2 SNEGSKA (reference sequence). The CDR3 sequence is CSATILAGASGIQYF. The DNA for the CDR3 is TGCAGTGCTACCATACTAGCGGGGGCCTCGGGCATTCAGTACTTC.

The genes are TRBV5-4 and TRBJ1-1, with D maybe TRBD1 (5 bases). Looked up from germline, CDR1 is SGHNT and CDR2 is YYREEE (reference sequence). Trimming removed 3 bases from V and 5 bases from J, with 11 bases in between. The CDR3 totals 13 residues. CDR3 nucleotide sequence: TGTGCCAGCAGCTCCAGGGAACGGACTGAAGCTTTCTTT. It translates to CASSSRERTEAFF.

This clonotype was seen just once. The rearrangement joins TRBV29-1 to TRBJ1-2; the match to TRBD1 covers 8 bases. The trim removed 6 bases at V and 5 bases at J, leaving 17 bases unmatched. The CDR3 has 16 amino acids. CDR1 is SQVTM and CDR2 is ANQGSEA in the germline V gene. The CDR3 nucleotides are TGCAGCGTGATCACTTTGGCGGGACAGGCCCCTTATGGCTACACCTTC. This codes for CSVITLAGQAPYGYTF.

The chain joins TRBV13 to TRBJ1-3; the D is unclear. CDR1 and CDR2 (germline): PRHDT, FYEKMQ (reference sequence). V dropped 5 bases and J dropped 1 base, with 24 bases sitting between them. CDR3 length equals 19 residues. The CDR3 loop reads CASSAAFRFRSGSGNTIYF. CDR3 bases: TGTGCCAGCAGCGCAGCTTTTCGCTTTAGGTCGGGGTCTGGAAACACCATATATTTT.

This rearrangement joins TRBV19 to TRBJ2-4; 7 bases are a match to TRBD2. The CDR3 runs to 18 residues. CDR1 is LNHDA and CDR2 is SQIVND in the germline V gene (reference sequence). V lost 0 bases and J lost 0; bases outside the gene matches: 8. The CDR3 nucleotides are TGTGCCAGTAGTATAGATCGGTCTAGCGGACTAGCCAAAAACATTCAGTACTTC. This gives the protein CASSIDRSSGLAKNIQYF.

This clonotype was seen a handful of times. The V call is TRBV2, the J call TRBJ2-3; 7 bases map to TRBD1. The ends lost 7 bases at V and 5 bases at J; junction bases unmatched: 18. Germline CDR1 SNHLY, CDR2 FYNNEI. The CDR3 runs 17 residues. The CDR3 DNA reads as TGTGCCAGCAATACCTACCGGGACAGAGAAAGTGGAGATACGCAGTATTTT. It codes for CASNTYRDRESGDTQYF.

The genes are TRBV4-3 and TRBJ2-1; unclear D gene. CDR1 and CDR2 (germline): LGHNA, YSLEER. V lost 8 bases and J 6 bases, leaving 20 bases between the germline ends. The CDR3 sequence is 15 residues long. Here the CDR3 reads CASARRASLGNEQFF. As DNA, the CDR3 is TGCGCCAGCGCCCGACGGGCCTCCCTCGGCAATGAGCAGTTCTTC.

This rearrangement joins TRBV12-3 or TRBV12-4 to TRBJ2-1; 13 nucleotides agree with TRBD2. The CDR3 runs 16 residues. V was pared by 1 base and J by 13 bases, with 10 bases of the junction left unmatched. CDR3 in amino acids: CASSLEPGLAGRNQFF. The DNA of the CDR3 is TGTGCCAGCAGTTTAGAACCGGGACTAGCGGGGAGGAACCAGTTCTTC.

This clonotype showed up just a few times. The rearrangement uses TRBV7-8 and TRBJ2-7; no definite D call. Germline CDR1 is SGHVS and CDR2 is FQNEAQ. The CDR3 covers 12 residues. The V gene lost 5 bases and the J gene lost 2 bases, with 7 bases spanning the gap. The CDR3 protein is CASSIPPYEQYF. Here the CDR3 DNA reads TGTGCCAGCAGCATTCCCCCCTACGAGCAGTACTTC.

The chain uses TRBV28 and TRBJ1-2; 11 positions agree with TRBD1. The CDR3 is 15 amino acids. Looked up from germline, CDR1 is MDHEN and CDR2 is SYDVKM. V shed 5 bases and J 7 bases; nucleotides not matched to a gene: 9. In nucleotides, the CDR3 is TGTGCCAGCAGTCTCGGACTAGGGACAGGGGGTGGCTACACCTTC. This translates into CASSLGLGTGGGYTF.

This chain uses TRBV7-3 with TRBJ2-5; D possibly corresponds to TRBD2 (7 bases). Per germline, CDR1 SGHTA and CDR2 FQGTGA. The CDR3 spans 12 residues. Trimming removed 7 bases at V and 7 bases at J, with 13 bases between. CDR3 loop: CASTAGAGTQYF. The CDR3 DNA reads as TGTGCCAGCACGGCGGGGGCTGGGACCCAGTACTTC.

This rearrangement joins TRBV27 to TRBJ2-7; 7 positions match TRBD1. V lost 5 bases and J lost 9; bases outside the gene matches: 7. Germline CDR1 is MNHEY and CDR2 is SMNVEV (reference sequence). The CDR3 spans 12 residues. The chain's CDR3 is CASSPLTGRQYV. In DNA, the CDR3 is TGTGCCAGCAGTCCATTGACAGGGCGGCAGTACGTC.

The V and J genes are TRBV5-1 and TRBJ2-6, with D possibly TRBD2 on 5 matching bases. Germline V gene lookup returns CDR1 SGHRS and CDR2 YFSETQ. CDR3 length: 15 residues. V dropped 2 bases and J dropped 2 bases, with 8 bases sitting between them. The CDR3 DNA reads TGCGCCAGCAGCTTTAGCGTAGCTGGGGCCAACGTCCTGACTTTC. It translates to CASSFSVAGANVLTF.

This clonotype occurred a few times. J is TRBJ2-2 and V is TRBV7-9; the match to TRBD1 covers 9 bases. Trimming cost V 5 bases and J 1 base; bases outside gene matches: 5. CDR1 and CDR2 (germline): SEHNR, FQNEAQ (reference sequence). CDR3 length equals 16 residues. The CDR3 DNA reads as TGTGCCAGCAGCCCCGGACAGGGGATGAACACCGGGGAGCTGTTTTTT. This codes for CASSPGQGMNTGELFF.

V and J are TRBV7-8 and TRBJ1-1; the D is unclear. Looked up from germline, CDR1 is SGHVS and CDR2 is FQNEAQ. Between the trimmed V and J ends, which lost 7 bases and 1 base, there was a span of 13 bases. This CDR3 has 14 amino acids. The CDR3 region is CASTLRGPNTEAFF. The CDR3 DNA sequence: TGTGCCAGCACCCTCCGAGGGCCGAACACTGAAGCTTTCTTT.

CDR3 bases: TGTGCCACCAGTCTTCCGGGAGCGAACACCGGGGAGCTGTTTTTT. This encodes CATSLPGANTGELFF. The genes are TRBV24-1 and TRBJ2-2; maybe TRBD2 (6 bases). Trimming took off 6 bases at V and 0 bases at J, with 10 bases between the two ends. CDR1 and CDR2 from the germline V gene are KGHDR and SFDVKD. The CDR3 runs 15 residues.

The CDR3 reads CSARVSLAGATQETQYF. In DNA, the CDR3 is TGCAGTGCTAGAGTCAGCCTAGCGGGAGCTACTCAAGAGACCCAGTACTTC. This chain connects TRBV20-1 to TRBJ2-5; 10 positions agree with TRBD2. V shed 1 base and J 2 bases; nucleotides not matched to a gene: 10. Germline V gene sequence: CDR1 DFQATT, CDR2 SNEGSKA (reference sequence). The CDR3 length is 17 residues.

The CDR3 bases are TGCGCCAGCAGCCAAGATAGTGGGACAGCGGACTACGAGCAGTACTTC. Its translation: CASSQDSGTADYEQYF. The rearrangement uses TRBV4-3 and TRBJ2-7; 7 bases map to TRBD1. Germline loops: CDR1 LGHNA, CDR2 YSLEER. The CDR3 runs to 16 residues. V was pared by 0 bases and J by 3 bases, with 8 bases of the junction left unmatched.

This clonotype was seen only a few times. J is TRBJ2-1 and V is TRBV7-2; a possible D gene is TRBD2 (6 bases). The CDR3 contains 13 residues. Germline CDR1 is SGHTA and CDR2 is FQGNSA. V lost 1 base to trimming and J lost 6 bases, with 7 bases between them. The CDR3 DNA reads TGTGCCAGCAGCTTAGTGGGACTCAATGAGCAGTTCTTC. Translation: CASSLVGLNEQFF.

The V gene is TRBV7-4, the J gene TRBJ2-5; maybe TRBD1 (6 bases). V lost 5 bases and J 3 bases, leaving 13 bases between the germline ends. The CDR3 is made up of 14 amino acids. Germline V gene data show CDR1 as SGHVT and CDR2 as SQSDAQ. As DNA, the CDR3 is TGTGCCAGCAGCGTCTACAGGGACGAAGAGACCCAGTACTTC. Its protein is CASSVYRDEETQYF.

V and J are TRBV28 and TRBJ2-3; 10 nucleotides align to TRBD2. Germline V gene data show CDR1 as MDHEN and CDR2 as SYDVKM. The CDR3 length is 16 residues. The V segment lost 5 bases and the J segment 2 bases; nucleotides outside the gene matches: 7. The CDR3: CASSQSGRDVTDTQYF. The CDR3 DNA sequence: TGTGCCAGCAGTCAAAGCGGGAGGGACGTCACAGATACGCAGTATTTT.